The clone carrying this TCR beta chain showed up just once. What it binds is unknown. This record belongs to a study of cytomegalovirus exposure and HLA in healthy donors. About the study: Of a few hundred genotyped donors, about 80% clustered with self-reported Caucasian donors. Study findings and constraints: Researchers catalogued approximately 160 TCR beta chains as cytomegalovirus-associated.

The PCR had 60 Vbeta and 13 Jbeta primers. The protocol was immunoSEQ multiplex PCR, while the TCRdb copy is restricted to in-frame clones and leaves out a portion. This table has more than 140,000 clones, approximately 80% appearing once. Donors were ostensibly healthy at sampling, although undocumented immune exposures were probable. The source is a woman in her forties in good health and CMV-seronegative. The sample taken for sequencing was PBMCs.

The CDR3 is CASSFKPGGDEKLFF. Written as DNA, the CDR3 is TGTGCCAGCAGTTTCAAACCGGGAGGTGACGAAAAACTGTTTTTT. The gene calls are TRBV28 and TRBJ1-4, with D unclear. V lost 3 bases to trimming and J lost 8 bases, with 16 bases between them. This CDR3 is built from 15 residues. Germline CDR1 is MDHEN and CDR2 is SYDVKM. The complete variable domain, with remaining parts taken from reference TRBV28 and TRBJ1-4, reads DVKVTQSSRYLVKRTGEKVFLECVQDMDHENMFWYRQDPGLGLRLIYFSYDVKMKEKGDIPEGYSVSREKKERFSLILESASTNQTSMYLCASSFKPGGDEKLFFGSGTQLSVL.